The rows below give T cell receptor beta chains drawn from one sample of a study of blood T cell repertoires in COVID-19. Sequencing was performed with immunoSEQ multiplex PCR; in TCRdb, only in-frame clones are kept and a portion is missing. The table shows about 89,000 clones, with nearly 80% occurring only once. Sequencing was done on a sample of peripheral blood. The source is a man between 65 and 80 years old with COVID-19, enrolled during active disease. Each CDR3 is given with its conserved first and last residue. The D gene is left open where the match is weak. Part of the rows lack a size; the others show once, few, many or a class for expanded clones.

TRBV24-1	TRBJ2-5	TRBD1	-	CATSSLGGQGVQETQYF	TGTGCCACCAGTTCCCTTGGGGGACAGGGGGTACAAGAGACCCAGTACTTC
TRBV27	TRBJ2-1	TRBD2	-	CASSYPGSGTYNEQFF	TGTGCCAGCAGCTACCCGGGTAGCGGGACCTACAATGAGCAGTTCTTC
TRBV5-1	TRBJ2-5	-	-	CASSLDGTAHGETQYF	TGCGCCAGCAGCTTGGATGGTACAGCCCATGGGGAGACCCAGTACTTC
TRBV4-1	TRBJ1-6	-	-	CASSPWGQGDSPLHF	TGCGCCAGCAGCCCATGGGGGCAGGGTGATTCACCCCTCCACTTT
TRBV6-2/TRBV6-3	TRBJ1-1	-	-	CASSLPPGAAFF	TGTGCCAGCAGTCTGCCGCCGGGAGCCGCTTTCTTT
TRBV12-5	TRBJ2-7	TRBD2	large	CASGQGLANYEQYF	TGTGCTAGTGGACAGGGACTAGCGAACTACGAGCAGTACTTC
TRBV19	TRBJ2-7	TRBD2	-	CASIGTRPYEQYF	TGTGCCAGCATAGGGACTAGACCCTACGAGCAGTACTTC
TRBV6-2/TRBV6-3	TRBJ1-5	-	-	CASSPWSAADQPQHF	TGTGCCAGCAGCCCTTGGAGCGCCGCCGATCAGCCCCAGCATTTT
TRBV14	TRBJ1-1	-	-	CASSVTRFEAFF	TGTGCCAGCAGCGTAACAAGATTTGAAGCTTTCTTT
TRBV21-1	TRBJ2-1	-	-	CDLGGGGAYYNEQFF	TGCGACCTCGGGGGCGGGGGGGCATATTACAATGAGCAGTTCTTC
TRBV9	TRBJ2-5	-	-	CASSTGSAETQYF	TGTGCCAGCAGCACGGGGAGCGCGGAGACCCAGTACTTC
TRBV5-6	TRBJ1-5	TRBD1	-	CASSIRDRGPYQPQHF	TGTGCCAGCAGCATCCGGGACAGGGGACCTTATCAGCCCCAGCATTTT
TRBV28	TRBJ1-2	-	-	CASSLWTAQYGYTF	TGTGCCAGCAGTTTATGGACAGCTCAATATGGCTACACCTTC
TRBV6-5	TRBJ2-5	-	-	CASSTARRQETQYF	TGTGCCAGCAGTACCGCCAGGCGACAAGAGACCCAGTACTTC
TRBV28	TRBJ2-5	-	-	CASSLFKETQYF	TGTGCCAGCAGTTTATTCAAAGAGACCCAGTACTTC
TRBV5-1	TRBJ2-1	TRBD2	-	CASSLVLAGAPYNEQFF	TGCGCCAGCAGCTTGGTATTAGCGGGGGCTCCCTACAATGAGCAGTTCTTC
TRBV7-9	TRBJ1-2	-	few	CASSLGHLEGGYTF	TGTGCCAGCAGCTTAGGACATTTAGAGGGTGGCTACACCTTC
TRBV5-4	TRBJ1-4	-	once	CASSFGREKLFF	TGTGCCAGCAGCTTTGGCAGGGAAAAACTGTTTTTT
TRBV19	TRBJ1-2	-	-	CASSIDPTANYGYTF	TGTGCCAGTAGTATTGATCCAACAGCTAACTATGGCTACACCTTC
TRBV2	TRBJ2-5	TRBD2	-	CATGSGGTGRTQYF	TGTGCCACCGGTAGCGGGGGGACCGGGAGGACCCAGTACTTC
TRBV6-5	TRBJ2-4	TRBD2	-	CASSPESGVRNIQYF	TGTGCCAGCAGCCCCGAGAGCGGGGTAAGGAACATTCAGTACTTC
TRBV27	TRBJ2-7	TRBD2	-	CASSPGGLKTYEQYF	TGTGCCAGCAGCCCGGGAGGTTTGAAAACGTACGAGCAGTACTTC